The rows below give T cell receptor beta chains drawn from one sample of a study of CD8+ T cells in alopecia areata. The repertoire was sequenced with immunoSEQ multiplex PCR; TCRdb's copy has only in-frame clones and lacks some. The sample shows 120,000 to 150,000 clones, 87% of them seen only once. The material sequenced was CD8+ T cells sorted from blood, taken at week 0. Source of these receptors: a human donor with alopecia areata. The CDR3 runs from the conserved cysteine through the conserved F or W. The D gene is left open where the match is weak. Expanded clones get a size class; other rows say once, few or many, or leave the size out.

.	TRBV27	.	TRBJ2-7	CASSVYPGARYEQYF	TGTGCCAGCAGTGTATACCCAGGGGCGCGGTACGAGCAGTACTTC
.	TRBV7-9	.	TRBJ2-6	CASSLAGALSGANVLTF	TGTGCCAGCAGCTTAGCGGGAGCCCTCTCTGGGGCCAACGTCCTGACTTTC
.	TRBV30	.	TRBJ2-7	CAWSATRTTDEQYF	TGTGCCTGGAGCGCCACCCGGACTACTGACGAGCAGTACTTC
.	TRBV5-6	.	TRBJ2-7	CASSLSSYEQYF	TGTGCCAGCAGCCTCAGCTCCTACGAGCAGTACTTC
.	TRBV5-6	.	TRBJ2-1	CASSLGNEQFF	TGTGCCAGCAGCTTGGGCAATGAGCAGTTCTTC
TRBD1	TRBV29-1	.	TRBJ2-1	CSVEGTGGYNEQFF	TGCAGCGTTGAAGGCACAGGGGGTTACAATGAGCAGTTCTTC
TRBD1	TRBV2	.	TRBJ2-1	CASPGGQGVNEQFF	TGTGCCAGCCCCGGCGGACAGGGGGTGAATGAGCAGTTCTTC
TRBD2	TRBV11-2	.	TRBJ2-1	CASSLGLAGGYEQFF	TGTGCCAGCAGCTTAGGGCTAGCGGGAGGTTATGAGCAGTTCTTC
.	TRBV7-6	.	TRBJ2-5	CASSPNTETQYF	TGTGCCAGCAGCCCAAACACGGAGACCCAGTACTTC
.	TRBV7-9	.	TRBJ1-3	CASSLAEVSGNTIYF	TGTGCCAGCAGCTTAGCGGAGGTCTCTGGAAACACCATATATTTT
TRBD2	TRBV9	.	TRBJ2-1	CASSHPLAGGSYNEQFF	TGTGCCAGCAGCCACCCACTAGCGGGGGGATCCTACAATGAGCAGTTCTTC
TRBD2	TRBV7-9	.	TRBJ2-7	CASSLPGGSSSYEQYF	TGTGCCAGCAGCTTACCGGGCGGGAGCAGTTCCTACGAGCAGTACTTC
.	TRBV30	.	TRBJ1-2	CAWTAGYGYTF	TGTGCCTGGACTGCTGGATATGGCTACACCTTC
TRBD2	TRBV28	.	TRBJ2-7	CATSGGTSYEQYF	TGTGCCACCTCGGGGGGGACTTCCTACGAGCAGTACTTC
.	TRBV29-1	.	TRBJ2-4	CSAENKGVENIQYF	TGCAGCGCCGAAAATAAGGGGGTGGAAAACATTCAGTACTTC
.	TRBV11-1	once	TRBJ1-1	CASSPTHGGTEAFF	TGTGCCAGCAGCCCCACGCATGGAGGGACTGAAGCTTTCTTT
TRBD2	TRBV29-1	.	TRBJ2-1	CSVEGLAEDSYNEQFF	TGCAGCGTTGAAGGACTAGCGGAGGACTCCTACAATGAGCAGTTCTTC
.	TRBV5-1	.	TRBJ1-6	CASSLGDSPLHF	TGCGCCAGCAGCCTCGGGGATTCACCCCTCCACTTT
.	TRBV2	many	TRBJ2-7	CASSVSGVFMDEQYF	TGTGCCAGCAGTGTATCAGGGGTGTTTATGGACGAGCAGTACTTC
.	TRBV5-6	.	TRBJ1-6	CASSWTGDSPLHF	TGTGCCAGCAGCTGGACGGGAGATTCACCCCTCCACTTT
.	TRBV9	.	TRBJ2-7	CASSREATYEQYF	TGTGCCAGCAGCAGGGAGGCAACCTACGAGCAGTACTTC
.	TRBV15	.	TRBJ2-1	CATRGVSYNEQFF	TGTGCCACCAGGGGGGTATCCTACAATGAGCAGTTCTTC
TRBD1	TRBV9	.	TRBJ2-7	CASSVTGGSYEQYF	TGTGCCAGCAGCGTAACAGGGGGCTCCTACGAGCAGTACTTC
TRBD2	TRBV7-9	.	TRBJ2-7	CASSGLGRASYEQYF	TGTGCCAGCAGCGGACTAGGGAGGGCTTCCTACGAGCAGTACTTC
.	TRBV29-1	.	TRBJ2-7	CSVRTPSLGEQYF	TGCAGCGTCCGCACCCCATCGCTTGGTGAGCAGTACTTC
.	TRBV19	.	TRBJ2-7	CASSIYGGNEQYF	TGTGCCAGTAGTATTTATGGAGGGAACGAGCAGTACTTC
.	TRBV29-1	few	TRBJ2-1	CSVDGATHEQFF	TGCAGCGTTGATGGTGCGACCCATGAGCAGTTCTTC
.	TRBV27	.	TRBJ2-2	CASSLSTPTGELFF	TGTGCCAGCAGTTTATCTACTCCCACCGGGGAGCTGTTTTTT
.	TRBV4-2	.	TRBJ2-1	CASSQEFGSYNEQFF	TGTGCCAGCAGCCAAGAATTTGGGTCCTACAATGAGCAGTTCTTC
.	TRBV11-2	.	TRBJ2-2	CASSLGGFTSGELFF	TGTGCCAGCAGCTTAGGAGGGTTTACAAGCGGGGAGCTGTTTTTT
.	TRBV2	.	TRBJ1-5	CASSESRTEISNQPQHF	TGTGCCAGCAGTGAATCCCGGACAGAAATTAGCAATCAGCCCCAGCATTTT
TRBD1	TRBV7-6	once	TRBJ2-3	CASSPTGASTDTQYF	TGTGCCAGCAGCCCGACAGGGGCTAGCACAGATACGCAGTATTTT
TRBD1	TRBV27	once	TRBJ2-5	CASSLWGTGGETQYF	TGTGCCAGCAGCCTCTGGGGGACAGGGGGTGAGACCCAGTACTTC
TRBD1	TRBV29-1	.	TRBJ2-2	CSVDGTGDTGELFF	TGCAGCGTTGACGGGACAGGAGACACCGGGGAGCTGTTTTTT
.	TRBV7-6	.	TRBJ1-1	CASSPTGSANTEAFF	TGTGCCAGCAGCCCTACAGGGTCCGCGAACACTGAAGCTTTCTTT
TRBD1	TRBV30	.	TRBJ2-3	CAWRDSGTEAGTDTQYF	TGTGCCTGGAGGGATTCCGGGACAGAGGCTGGCACAGATACGCAGTATTTT
TRBD1	TRBV6-5	.	TRBJ2-7	CASSYLDRVGEQYF	TGTGCCAGCAGTTACCTTGACAGGGTTGGCGAGCAGTACTTC